The T cell receptor (beta chain) described here comes from a study of CD8+CD57+ T cells in acquired aplastic anemia. Using genomic DNA as the template, TCR beta VDJ and CDR3 profiling was carried out. TCRdb redid the calling of the reads with MiXCR, one entry per CDR3 protein. There are some 120,000 distinct CDR3 sequences in the sample; more than 40% occur only once, and about 2.5% lies in the top ten. Germline V lookup: CDR1 ENHRY, CDR2 SYGVKD. The CDR3 length is 13 residues. Trimming took 6 bases from V and 2 from J, leaving 10 bases between them. The receptor was derived from a human donor in good health, serving as a control. Source material: sorted CD4+, CD8+, or CD8+CD57+ T cells (not recorded which) from PBMCs. The chain is built from TRBV10-3 and TRBJ1-2, with a tentative D call TRBD1 (5 bases). CDR3 in amino acids: CAIRRGVNYGYTF. The CDR3 DNA sequence: TGTGCCATCAGGCGAGGGGTAAACTATGGCTACACCTTC.